Here is one T cell receptor (beta chain) with its context. This CDR3 has 15 residues. The V and J ends lost 2 bases and 7 bases, in that order; junction bases with no gene match: 6. Germline V gene lookup returns CDR1 SGHTA and CDR2 FQGTGA. This entry is derived from a study of cytotoxic CD8 clonotypes in ibrutinib-treated CLL. The targeted sequencing depth was 1 in 200,000 to 1 in 1 million T cells. Only in-frame clones appear in the TCRdb table, and some are missing; sequencing was by immunoSEQ multiplex PCR. This sample has 160,000 or so clones, with approximately 80% found just once. The specimen comprised PBMCs, sampled after 24 months of ibrutinib treatment. This chain links TRBV7-3 with TRBJ2-1; 9 bases fit TRBD1. This TCR derives from a human donor with chronic lymphocytic leukemia. The CDR3 coding sequence is TGTGCCAGCAGCTTACTGGGGACAGGGACGAATGAGCAGTTCTTC. Protein sequence: CASSLLGTGTNEQFF.